A single sample is the source of the 20 T cell receptor beta chains below, sequenced in a study of human T cells and chemical hapten exposure (dated by TCRdb to the early 2020s). Library construction relied on RACE. For sequencing, a NextSeq 500 was employed. TCRdb took the public reads, trimmed them with fastp at Q25, ran MiXCR for clone calling and kept in-frame beta chains. Each CDR3 protein gets just one entry, which takes the most common genes and DNA from the rows behind it. Within this sample are 71,000 or so distinct CDR3 sequences, with roughly 9.8% of them counted one time only. The top ten clones comprise roughly 3.3% of the sample. The time point label of this sample denotes: patch test 1, 2 weeks after DPC sensitization. This specimen's treatment or condition label, interpreted: therapeutic diphenylcyclopropenone sensitization with weekly scalp DPC. The sequencing used whole blood, collected in connection with sensitization to the hapten diphenylcyclopropenone (DPC). These receptors were obtained from a woman aged 40 to 50 with alopecia areata. Some clones in this sample may be carry-over from other donors' samples.

Here the CDR3 reads CASSQFYEQYF. As DNA, the CDR3 is TGTGCCAGCAGCCAATTCTACGAGCAGTACTTC. The chain carries TRBV11-2 and TRBJ2-7; D not certain. Trimming removed 5 bases from V and 3 bases from J, with 5 bases in between. Germline CDR1 reads SGHAT; CDR2 reads FQNNGV. This CDR3 is 11 amino acids long.

V is TRBV7-9 and J is TRBJ2-2; TRBD1 is a possible D gene (6 bases). CDR3 size: 16 residues. The V and J ends lost 7 bases and 2 bases respectively, with 17 bases between them. Germline CDR1 reads SEHNR; CDR2 reads FQNEAQ (reference sequence). CDR3 in DNA: TGTGCCAGCATCCGGCCATGGGGGCTCAACACCGGGGAGCTGTTTTTT. It encodes CASIRPWGLNTGELFF.

This clonotype was recorded at least ten times. The chain has TRBV6-4 and TRBJ2-7, with D possibly TRBD1 on 6 matching bases. V was shortened by 0 bases and J by 0 bases, with 15 bases between the two germline ends. CDR1 is MRHNA and CDR2 is SNTAGT in the germline V gene. CDR3 length: 17 amino acids. For the CDR3, the DNA is TGTGCCAGCAGTGACTCGAAGGTCCGGGACAACTCCTACGAGCAGTACTTC. As protein: CASSDSKVRDNSYEQYF.

The rearrangement joins TRBV28 to TRBJ1-5; a weak D match, TRBD1 (5 bases). Looked up from germline, CDR1 is MDHEN and CDR2 is SYDVKM. V was clipped by 5 bases and J by 8 bases, with 10 bases between them. The length of the CDR3 is 12 residues. The CDR3 nucleotides read TGTGCCAGCAGTCCAGGGTACGAGCCCCAGCATTTT. Translation: CASSPGYEPQHF.

This clonotype was counted only a few times. The CDR3 DNA reads TGTGCCAGCAGTTTATCAGGACCCCTCTCCGAGCAGTACTTC. This sequence encodes CASSLSGPLSEQYF. The V gene is TRBV27, the J gene TRBJ2-7; D gene ambiguous. This CDR3 has 14 residues. Germline assignment: CDR1 MNHEY and CDR2 SMNVEV (reference sequence). With 0 bases removed from V and 6 bases from J, the gap between germline ends came to 12 bases.

This clonotype occurred many times. The CDR3 DNA is TGTGCCAGCAGTCACCCGGCCAGGACAGGGGGCGATAACTATGGCTACACCTTC. Protein product: CASSHPARTGGDNYGYTF. V usage is TRBV12-3 or TRBV12-4 and J usage is TRBJ1-2; 11 positions agree with TRBD1. The CDR3 has 18 amino acids. V lost 5 bases to trimming and J lost 1 base; unmatched junction nucleotides: 12.

This clonotype showed up many times. This chain joins TRBV20-1 and TRBJ2-1; 15 positions match TRBD2. V lost 6 bases, J lost 3 bases, and 18 bases stayed unmatched. Germline V gives CDR1 DFQATT, CDR2 SNEGSKA (reference sequence). This CDR3 contains 20 residues. The CDR3: CSAAPPWTSGGAIGYNEQFF. CDR3 DNA sequence: TGCAGTGCCGCACCCCCTTGGACTAGCGGGGGGGCAATAGGCTACAATGAGCAGTTCTTC.

This clonotype was seen many times. The chain couples TRBV7-9 to TRBJ2-2; 7 bases are a match to TRBD1. CDR3 size: 16 residues. Trimming removed 1 base from V and 0 bases from J; junction bases left unmatched: 2. The germline V gene has CDR1 SEHNR and CDR2 FQNEAQ (reference sequence). The CDR3 is CASSLGQGANTGELFF. CDR3 sequence (DNA): TGTGCCAGCAGCTTAGGTCAGGGGGCGAACACCGGGGAGCTGTTTTTT.

Worth noting for this clonotype: A clone one base away is much larger, so this may be a read error. The chain is built from TRBV19 and TRBJ2-5; a possible D gene is TRBD2 (6 bases). Germline loops: CDR1 LNHDA, CDR2 SQIVND (reference sequence). The CDR3 runs to 13 residues. CDR3 amino acids: CARSMGRPETQYF. CDR3 DNA sequence: TGTGCCAGAAGTATGGGGAGGCCGGAGACCCAGTACTTC.

This clonotype was found many times. V gene TRBV29-1 combines with J gene TRBJ2-7, with a tentative D call TRBD1 (6 bases). Trimming pared 2 bases from V and 3 bases from J, leaving 14 bases between. Germline loops: CDR1 SQVTM, CDR2 ANQGSEA. This CDR3 has 14 residues. CDR3 bases: TGCAGCGTTGAAAACAGGGAGACGGGCTACGAGCAGTACTTC. As protein: CSVENRETGYEQYF.

The chain has TRBV6-2 or TRBV6-3 and TRBJ2-1; D gene uncertain. The germline V gene encodes CDR1 MNHEY and CDR2 SVGEGT. The CDR3 loop spans 13 amino acids. Between the trimmed V and J ends, which lost 6 bases and 9 bases, there was a span of 15 bases. CDR3 nucleotides: TGTGCCAGCAGACGCTCGTACCCGGTTGAGCAGTTCTTC. This sequence encodes CASRRSYPVEQFF.

The J gene is TRBJ2-1, the V gene TRBV25-1; D unresolved. Germline V gives CDR1 MGHDK, CDR2 SYGVNS. Between the trimmed V and J ends, which lost 9 bases and 10 bases, there was a span of 16 bases. The CDR3 loop spans 12 amino acids. CDR3 DNA sequence: TGTGCCAGTACAATGGGTCCGGACGAGCAGTTCTTC. Translation: CASTMGPDEQFF.

In this sample, this clonotype turned up many times. V usage is TRBV27 and J usage is TRBJ2-2; D remains ambiguous. CDR1 MNHEY and CDR2 SMNVEV come from the germline V gene (reference sequence). The CDR3 spans 12 residues. The V end lost 2 bases, the J end lost 6 bases, and 4 bases lay between the germline ends. The DNA for the CDR3 is TGTGCCAGCAGTTTAATGTCCGGGGAGCTGTTTTTT. Residues: CASSLMSGELFF.

This clonotype was seen many times. V usage is TRBV7-6 and J usage is TRBJ2-1; 9 bases are shared with TRBD2. Germline V lookup: CDR1 SGHVS, CDR2 FNYEAQ. This CDR3 has 16 residues. Unmatched junction bases numbered 5, after V lost 5 bases and J lost 0 bases. CDR3 nucleotides: TGTGCCAGCAGCGACGTAGCGGGGGCCTCCTACAATGAGCAGTTCTTC. Translated, it gives CASSDVAGASYNEQFF.

This clonotype was observed at least ten times. The rearrangement joins TRBV28 to TRBJ2-4; D possibly corresponds to TRBD1 (6 bases). CDR3 length: 14 amino acids. The V and J ends lost 5 bases and 2 bases respectively, with 10 bases between them. The germline CDR1 and CDR2 sequences are MDHEN and SYDVKM. The CDR3 DNA reads TGTGCCAGCAGTCGTACAGGGTCCAAAAACATTCAGTACTTC. Amino acids: CASSRTGSKNIQYF.

Ten or more counts support this clonotype. The chain has TRBV29-1 and TRBJ2-1; weak D call: TRBD1 (5 bases). CDR3 length: 15 residues. V lost 4 bases and J lost 5, with 18 bases in between. The V gene's germline CDR1 is SQVTM and CDR2 ANQGSEA. In DNA, the CDR3 is TGCAGCGTTGCCTTGAGACAGCCTAAAAACAATGAGCAGTTCTTC. Translating it yields CSVALRQPKNNEQFF.

The chain uses TRBV2 and TRBJ2-3; 7 bases fit TRBD1. This CDR3 comprises 15 residues. Germline V gives CDR1 SNHLY, CDR2 FYNNEI. V shed 6 bases and J 2 bases; nucleotides not matched to a gene: 8. CDR3 loop: CASSYTGAVTDTQYF. The CDR3 nucleotides are TGTGCCAGCAGCTATACAGGGGCAGTCACAGATACGCAGTATTTT.

V and J are TRBV27 and TRBJ2-1; a possible D gene is TRBD1 (6 bases). The CDR3 length is 16 residues. CDR1 is MNHEY, CDR2 SMNVEV, per germline (reference sequence). Between the trimmed V and J ends, which lost 1 base and 7 bases, there was a span of 17 bases. The CDR3 nucleotides read TGTGCCAGCAGTTTATATAGCGTCGGCCAGGGGAATGAGCAGTTCTTC. Its translation: CASSLYSVGQGNEQFF.

Ten or more counts support this clonotype. The CDR3 reads CASSRPTSRDTGELFF. CDR3 nucleotide sequence: TGTGCCAGCAGCCGACCCACCAGCAGGGACACCGGGGAGCTGTTTTTT. The rearrangement uses TRBV5-8 and TRBJ2-2, with TRBD1 as a possible D gene (5 bases). Trimming stripped 4 bases from V and 3 bases from J, with 16 bases between. Germline-derived CDR1 and CDR2 are SGHTS and YDEGEE. The CDR3 extends over 16 amino acids.

This clonotype was detected ten times or more. This chain joins TRBV6-1 and TRBJ2-3; D possibly corresponds to TRBD1 (5 bases). V lost 1 base and J lost 0, with 14 bases in between. Germline V lookup: CDR1 MNHNS, CDR2 SASEGT. The CDR3 is 17 residues long. The CDR3: CASSEETARYSTDTQYF. CDR3 nucleotides: TGTGCCAGCAGTGAAGAGACAGCCCGTTATAGCACAGATACGCAGTATTTT.